This entry is about one T cell receptor beta chain. As yet, its antigen is unknown. The table came from immunoSEQ multiplex PCR; TCRdb's copy has only in-frame clones and leaves some out. In the table there are 350,000 to 450,000 clones, roughly 81% of which are singletons. These data are taken from a study of Ad26.COV2.S vaccination and SARS-CoV-2 variants. Treatment noted: 15 to 20 received Ad26.COV2.S at low or high dose, single or two shots; about 5 received placebo; per-sample allocation not given. Following the first vaccine or placebo injection, samples were taken on day 63. This person who donated was an adult of 18-55 years in Boston. Whole-study findings and limits: Responses of spike-specific T cells (both CD8+ and CD4+) reportedly showed substantial breadth after vaccination. Comparable non-spike TCR breadth was observed in vaccine and placebo recipients.

Germline CDR1 is MGHRA and CDR2 is YSYEKL. This CDR3 comprises 14 residues. Deletions cut 2 bases from V and 4 bases from J, with 9 bases between. The sequence was obtained from a person aged 18-60 years who received the Ad26.COV2.S COVID-19 vaccine or a placebo. Source: peripheral blood, taken in a trial of Ad26.COV2.S vaccine versus placebo. The V and J genes are TRBV4-1 and TRBJ1-5; a weak D match, TRBD1 (5 bases). CDR3 in DNA: TGCGCCAGCAGCCAACGGGGGTATAATCAGCCCCAGCATTTT. The encoded protein is CASSQRGYNQPQHF.